The 31 T cell receptor beta chains below were found in one sample sequenced in a study of cytomegalovirus exposure and HLA in healthy donors (dated by TCRdb to between 2016 and 2019). The library came from the immunoSEQ multiplex PCR assay. For the multiplex PCR, a mixture combining 60 forward primers for TCR Vbeta segments and 13 reverse primers for TCR Jbeta segments was used. Entries here come from immuneACCESS through TCRdb and include only in-frame sequences with V and J called. Some clones fail to appear in such tables; in the studies checked, an unresolved V gene covers under half of the shortfall, and the cause of the remainder is unknown. This sample gives 100,000 to 150,000 clones in total; about 74% of them show up just once. Almost 6% of the sample is held by the ten biggest clonotypes. Specimen: PBMCs. These receptors came from a woman aged 50 to 60 in good health and CMV-seropositive.

J is TRBJ1-2 and V is TRBV2, with 8 bases aligning to TRBD1. The CDR3 is made up of 15 amino acids. With V trimmed by 4 bases and J by 6 bases, 10 bases remained unmatched. CDR1 is SNHLY, CDR2 FYNNEI, per germline. The CDR3 DNA reads as TGTGCCAGCAGTGTCGGAGACAGGGGCGTCAATGGCTACACCTTC. It is translated as CASSVGDRGVNGYTF.

The J gene is TRBJ2-1, the V gene TRBV2; D call uncertain. The CDR3 runs 15 residues. Germline CDR1 and CDR2: SNHLY and FYNNEI. V was shortened by 2 bases and J by 4 bases, with 12 bases between the two germline ends. CDR3 amino acids: CASSELVQMYNEQFF. In DNA, the CDR3 is TGTGCCAGCAGTGAACTTGTACAGATGTACAATGAGCAGTTCTTC.

This chain uses TRBV6-6 with TRBJ2-7; possibly TRBD1 for D (6 bases). CDR1 is MNHNY, CDR2 SVGAGI, per germline (reference sequence). Deletions cut 5 bases from V and 4 bases from J, with 15 bases between. CDR3 length: 14 residues. This CDR3 reads CASSDFTGPYEQYF. CDR3 DNA sequence: TGTGCCAGCAGTGATTTTACAGGGCCATACGAGCAGTACTTC.

The chain carries TRBV2 and TRBJ2-1, with TRBD2 matching 8 bases. With 2 bases clipped from V and 2 bases from J, the junction kept 14 bases outside the gene matches. CDR1 and CDR2 (germline): SNHLY, FYNNEI. The CDR3 extends over 19 amino acids. DNA of the CDR3: TGTGCCAGCAGTGAAATGTTTGGGGCGGGCGGGGGGCCCTACAATGAGCAGTTCTTC. Amino acids: CASSEMFGAGGGPYNEQFF.

CDR3 bases: TGCGCCAGCAGCCAGGGGGCAGGGACTAATTCACCCCTCCACTTT. Translating it yields CASSQGAGTNSPLHF. This chain links TRBV4-1 with TRBJ1-6; a possible D gene is TRBD1 (6 bases). V lost 3 bases, J lost 6 bases, and 12 bases lay in between. Per the germline V gene, CDR1 is MGHRA and CDR2 is YSYEKL. There are 15 residues in the CDR3.

V usage is TRBV6-5 and J usage is TRBJ1-6, with a tentative D call TRBD1 (5 bases). V was trimmed by 4 bases and J by 8 bases, leaving 6 bases between them. The CDR3 covers 12 residues. The germline V gene encodes CDR1 MNHEY and CDR2 SVGAGI. CDR3 sequence (DNA): TGTGCCAGCAGTTCGGGGGATTCACCCCTCCACTTT. Translated: CASSSGDSPLHF.

This chain joins TRBV14 and TRBJ1-6; no clear D gene. Looked up from germline, CDR1 is SGHDN and CDR2 is FVKESK. The CDR3 is made up of 13 amino acids. V was shortened by 4 bases and J by 4 bases, with 5 bases between the two germline ends. The CDR3 nucleotides read TGTGCCAGCAGCCCCTTATATAATTCACCCCTCCACTTT. This translates into CASSPLYNSPLHF.

The chain has TRBV6-5 and TRBJ2-1; D not certain. Germline lookup yields CDR1 MNHEY and CDR2 SVGAGI. V lost 5 bases, J lost 3 bases, and 8 bases lay in between. The CDR3 loop spans 13 amino acids. This CDR3 reads CASSGRNYNEQFF. CDR3 nucleotide sequence: TGTGCCAGCAGTGGCAGGAACTACAATGAGCAGTTCTTC.

The CDR3 DNA sequence: TGTGCCATCAGTGAGGGACAGAGCTATGGCTACACCTTC. Translating gives CAISEGQSYGYTF. V and J are TRBV10-3 and TRBJ1-2; tentative D call: TRBD1 (6 bases). Deletions cut 2 bases from V and 4 bases from J, with 8 bases between. The CDR3 length is 13 residues. The germline CDR1 and CDR2 sequences are ENHRY and SYGVKD.

The chain uses TRBV4-3 and TRBJ2-2; a weak D match, TRBD1 (5 bases). Germline CDR1 is LGHNA and CDR2 is YSLEER. V dropped 0 bases and J dropped 4 bases, with 12 bases sitting between them. CDR3 length equals 16 residues. Here the CDR3 DNA reads TGCGCCAGCAGCCAAGATCATGCAGGGATCACCGGGGAGCTGTTTTTT. This gives the protein CASSQDHAGITGELFF.

The chain joins TRBV19 to TRBJ1-6, with a weak D call TRBD1 (5 bases). Trimming left V 0 bases short and J 0 bases short, with 12 bases between. Germline assignment: CDR1 LNHDA and CDR2 SQIVND (reference sequence). The CDR3 extends over 18 amino acids. CDR3 DNA: TGTGCCAGTAGTATAGAGGTCGGGGGAAGCTCCTATAATTCACCCCTCCACTTT. Its translation is CASSIEVGGSSYNSPLHF.

This clone was picked up a small number of times. The rearrangement joins TRBV5-5 to TRBJ1-1; D is perhaps TRBD1 (5 bases). The germline V and J ends were trimmed by 1 base and 3 bases, with 7 bases remaining between them. The CDR3 has 13 amino acids. Germline values: CDR1 SGHKS, CDR2 YYEKEE (reference sequence). The CDR3: CASSLSGDTEAFF. CDR3 bases: TGTGCCAGCAGCTTGTCGGGGGACACTGAAGCTTTCTTT.

This clone was observed once. J is TRBJ2-1 and V is TRBV2, with a possible D match to TRBD1 (6 bases). V was pared by 6 bases and J by 10 bases, with 16 bases between. In germline, CDR1 is SNHLY, CDR2 FYNNEI. CDR3 length: 13 amino acids. CDR3 sequence reads: CASRQGPEGEQFF. CDR3 DNA sequence: TGTGCCAGCAGGCAGGGGCCAGAAGGGGAGCAGTTCTTC.

The chain employs TRBV6-6 and TRBJ2-7, with a tentative D call TRBD1 (6 bases). Trimming pared 8 bases from V and 9 bases from J, leaving 17 bases between. This CDR3 is 12 amino acids long. Germline V lookup: CDR1 MNHNY, CDR2 SVGAGI (reference sequence). The CDR3 DNA reads as TGTGCCAGCCAGGAAGGGGGTGGCCGGCAGTACTTC. Translated, it gives CASQEGGGRQYF.

Concerning this clone itself: A junction boundary mismatches the germline segment, possibly from a read error. The genes are TRBV18 and TRBJ1-1; 7 bases map to TRBD1. This CDR3 has 13 amino acids. The germline V gene has CDR1 KGHSH and CDR2 LQKENI. CDR3: CASSPSTGRGSGF. The CDR3 DNA is TGTGCCAGCTCACCGTCGACAGGGCGAGGGTCTGGCTTT.

This clone showed up just once. The chain recombines TRBV5-6 with TRBJ1-1; tentatively, D is TRBD1 (6 bases). Germline V gene lookup returns CDR1 SGHDT and CDR2 YYEEEE. Trimming took off 3 bases at V and 3 bases at J, with 21 bases between the two ends. The CDR3 runs to 17 residues. The CDR3, as DNA: TGTGCCAGCAGCTCAGCGGAACAGGGTGGAATGGACACTGAAGCTTTCTTT. Protein: CASSSAEQGGMDTEAFF.

Comment on this clone: One end of the junction does not line up with germline, which may come from a read error. The sample contains more than one DNA sequence encoding this CDR3. The chain is built from TRBV7-9 and TRBJ2-7, with 9 nucleotides matching TRBD2. Germline V gene sequence: CDR1 SEHNR, CDR2 FQNEAQ (reference sequence). The CDR3 covers 16 residues. Here the CDR3 DNA reads TGTGCCAGCAGCCCAGCCGAGCCCGGGACTAGCCATGAGCAATACTTC. As protein: CASSPAEPGTSHEQYF.

The J gene is TRBJ2-2, the V gene TRBV5-1; D is unresolved. With 6 bases removed from V and 8 bases from J, the gap between germline ends came to 8 bases. The germline CDR1 and CDR2 sequences are SGHRS and YFSETQ. The CDR3 sequence is 11 residues long. The chain's CDR3 is CASKLLGELFF. CDR3 sequence (DNA): TGCGCCAGCAAATTGCTAGGGGAGCTGTTTTTT.

This clone was detected a few times. This chain uses TRBV2 with TRBJ1-1; D gene uncertain. Trimming stripped 5 bases from V and 0 bases from J, with 16 bases between. Germline-derived CDR1 and CDR2 are SNHLY and FYNNEI. The CDR3 covers 16 residues. Here the CDR3 reads CASSFTGRSMNTEAFF. For the CDR3, the DNA is TGTGCCAGCAGTTTTACCGGGAGGTCCATGAACACTGAAGCTTTCTTT.

Regarding this clone: The same CDR3 is also encoded by other DNA sequences in this sample. V usage is TRBV14 and J usage is TRBJ2-2; D not certain. Germline values: CDR1 SGHDN, CDR2 FVKESK. This CDR3 has 14 amino acids. Trimming left V 1 base short and J 2 bases short, with 5 bases between. In DNA, the CDR3 is TGTGCCAGCAGCCAAGTTCTTAACACCGGGGAGCTGTTTTTT. Translating gives CASSQVLNTGELFF.

The chain employs TRBV10-3 and TRBJ1-1; tentatively, D is TRBD1 (5 bases). This CDR3 is built from 13 residues. Germline CDR1 reads ENHRY; CDR2 reads SYGVKD. V was clipped by 4 bases and J by 3 bases, with 9 bases between them. CDR3 DNA sequence: TGTGCCATCAGTGGGAAAGGGGACACTGAAGCTTTCTTT. Its protein product is CAISGKGDTEAFF.

This chain connects TRBV29-1 to TRBJ1-1, with D possibly matching TRBD1 (6 bases). V was pared by 7 bases and J by 6 bases, with 12 bases between. The CDR3 has 11 residues. The germline V gene has CDR1 SQVTM and CDR2 ANQGSEA. The CDR3 sequence: CSGRGGSEAFF. The CDR3 DNA reads TGCAGCGGGCGTGGGGGCTCTGAAGCTTTCTTT.

The chain recombines TRBV28 with TRBJ2-5, with 10 nucleotides matching TRBD1. V lost 6 bases to trimming and J lost 2 bases; unmatched junction nucleotides: 3. Per the germline V gene, CDR1 is MDHEN and CDR2 is SYDVKM. This CDR3 has 14 amino acids. As DNA, the CDR3 is TGTGCCAGCAGCCGGGACAGGGGTCAAGAGACCCAGTACTTC. It is translated as CASSRDRGQETQYF.

V gene TRBV6-1 combines with J gene TRBJ1-5; no definite D call. CDR1 is MNHNS and CDR2 is SASEGT in the germline V gene. Trimming left V 2 bases short and J 3 bases short, with 11 bases between. This CDR3 has 15 residues. CDR3 DNA sequence: TGTGCCAGCAGTGAACCGGATCGGGACAATCAGCCCCAGCATTTT. Translation gives CASSEPDRDNQPQHF.

This clone came up once. The chain carries TRBV25-1 and TRBJ2-3; D is perhaps TRBD1 (6 bases). There are 15 residues in the CDR3. Germline-derived CDR1 and CDR2 are MGHDK and SYGVNS. V lost 6 bases to trimming and J lost 3 bases, with 16 bases between them. The CDR3 loop is CASSTWARGTDTQYF. The CDR3 coding sequence is TGTGCCAGCAGCACCTGGGCCAGGGGAACAGATACGCAGTATTTT.

The chain is built from TRBV5-6 and TRBJ2-2; 7 positions agree with TRBD1. V trimming: 3 bases; J trimming: 3 bases; junction bases outside the gene matches: 5. Germline V gives CDR1 SGHDT, CDR2 YYEEEE. The CDR3 spans 15 residues. As DNA, the CDR3 is TGTGCCAGCAGCTGGGACAGCCTTGACACCGGGGAGCTGTTTTTT. Translation gives CASSWDSLDTGELFF. The full variable domain, rest sourced from reference TRBV5-6 and TRBJ2-2, is DAGVTQSPTHLIKTRGQQVTLRCSPKSGHDTVSWYQQALGQGPQFIFQYYEEEERQRGNFPDRFSGHQFPNYSSELNVNALLLGDSALYLCASSWDSLDTGELFFGEGSRLTVL.

The rearrangement links TRBV4-2 to TRBJ2-1; 7 bases agree with TRBD2. Germline V gene data show CDR1 as LGHNA and CDR2 as YNFKEQ. This CDR3 spans 17 amino acids. The V and J ends lost 0 bases and 6 bases, in that order; junction bases with no gene match: 11. CDR3 nucleotide sequence: TGTGCCAGCAGCCAAGACCCCCTAGGGGAGGGTCGCAATGAGCAGTTCTTC. Its protein is CASSQDPLGEGRNEQFF.

This clone was observed a single time. The CDR3 nucleotides are TGCGCCAGCAGCTCCCAACTAGCGGGGGGGGCTAAGGAGCTGTTTTTT. It encodes CASSSQLAGGAKELFF. V usage is TRBV5-1 and J usage is TRBJ2-2; TRBD2 matches at 13 bases. The CDR3 is 16 residues long. The junction had 9 bases not matched to a gene; V was cut back by 3 bases and J by 10 bases. CDR1 and CDR2 from the germline V gene are SGHRS and YFSETQ.

The chain joins TRBV7-9 to TRBJ1-6, with 7 nucleotides matching TRBD1. The CDR3 is 15 amino acids. The ends lost 4 bases at V and 7 bases at J; junction bases unmatched: 7. Looked up from germline, CDR1 is SEHNR and CDR2 is FQNEAQ (reference sequence). The CDR3 reads CASSYRGPSNSPLHF. Here the CDR3 DNA reads TGTGCCAGCAGCTACAGGGGCCCCAGCAATTCACCCCTCCACTTT.

The V and J genes are TRBV6-1 and TRBJ2-7; possible D gene TRBD2, 5 bases. Germline CDR1 is MNHNS and CDR2 is SASEGT. The CDR3 length is 15 residues. V dropped 8 bases and J dropped 0 bases, with 17 bases sitting between them. This CDR3 is CASSKNTGSSYEQYF. Here the CDR3 DNA reads TGTGCCAGCTCCAAAAACACGGGGAGCTCCTACGAGCAGTACTTC.

This chain joins TRBV2 and TRBJ1-1, with TRBD1 as a possible D gene (6 bases). Germline V gene sequence: CDR1 SNHLY, CDR2 FYNNEI. This CDR3 has 13 residues. Trimming cost V 10 bases and J 5 bases, with 17 bases left between them. CDR3 DNA sequence: TGTGCCACCCTCCGACAGGAAGGGACTGAAGCTTTCTTT. This codes for CATLRQEGTEAFF. The entire variable domain, with the rest obtained from reference TRBV2 and TRBJ1-1, is as follows: EPEVTQTPSHQVTQMGQEVILRCVPISNHLYFYWYRQILGQKVEFLVSFYNNEISEKSEIFDDQFSVERPDGSNFTLKIRSTKLEDSAMYFCATLRQEGTEAFFGQGTRLTVV.